The sequence of this TCR beta chain was determined in a study of CD8 T cells in ankylosing spondylitis (dated by TCRdb to 2017 to 2019). Study-wide context: T cell receptor beta repertoires were profiled in healthy donors and ankylosing spondylitis patients so that disease-linked TCR variants could be found. The full study cohort was made up of approximately 27 ankylosing spondylitis patients and approximately 100 healthy donors. Peripheral blood was sampled, and synovial fluid was additionally collected from ankylosing spondylitis patients. General conclusions and limits of the study: Blood from ankylosing spondylitis patients appeared to be characterized by a TCR beta motif composed of about eight highly homologous amino acid variants. Some motif variants had previously been reported in the synovial fluid and blood of reactive arthritis patients, which suggests shared mechanisms of disease initiation. According to the report, matched synovial fluid samples from ankylosing spondylitis patients were significantly enriched for the disease-linked clones. The disease-linked clones showed a CD8+ phenotype and occurred at relatively low frequencies in peripheral blood.

As for this clonotype: Its antigen remains unidentified. No much larger clone is present one base from it, and per-base qualities are unavailable.

These reads were obtained on an Illumina HiSeq 2500. TCR beta libraries were prepared by quantitative 5'-RACE with molecular barcodes. In the paper's pipeline: A new computational method, built on a probabilistic model of VDJ rearrangement, was used to identify disease-linked TCR variants. Starting from the raw public reads, TCRdb applied fastp trimming at Q25, assembled clones with MiXCR and retained in-frame beta chains. CDR3 protein duplicates are merged, each entry listing the most common genes and DNA. These V and J calls originate from TCRdb's pipeline instead of the authors' own analysis. The sample table records around 94,000 distinct CDR3 sequences; roughly 10% of these occur just once. The ten biggest clones cover approximately 30% of the sample. V lost 3 bases and J lost 5 bases, and the count of bases not matched to a germline gene is 13. As encoded in the germline V gene, CDR1 is SGHTA while CDR2 is FQGNSA. Taken from cysteine to phenylalanine, the CDR3 has 17 residues. Here the CDR3 DNA is all that survives: 51 bases in frame from base 1.

Material for sequencing was blood, either unsorted or a sorted T cell fraction (not recorded which). The chain uses TRBV7-2 and TRBJ2-5, with 9 middle bases fitting TRBD2. This sequence was found in a male donor with ankylosing spondylitis. The CDR3 has the sequence CASSFGASGNLGETQYF. The nucleotide sequence is given as TGTGCCAGCAGCTTCGGGGCTAGCGGGAACCTCGGGGAGACCCAGTACTTC.